Listed below are T cell receptor beta chains from one sample, sequenced in a study of T cells in Graves' hyperthyroidism and ophthalmopathy. TCRdb re-derived calls from the multiplex PCR reads in MiXCR, one entry per CDR3 protein. The sample includes approximately 34,000 distinct CDR3 sequences, 45% to 55% seen only once; the top ten take roughly 25%. Sequences were obtained from blood. The origin of the receptors is a middle-aged woman with Graves' ophthalmopathy. CDR3s include the opening cysteine and the closing phenylalanine or tryptophan. D genes are given only for firm matches. Some rows mark clone size as missing; the rest say once, few, many or name a class of expanded clone.

len: 14; abundance: medium-sized; v_gene: TRBV15; d_gene: .; j_gene: TRBJ1-4; CDR3nt: TGTGCCACCAGCAGAACGCGGGGAGAAGGGAAACTGTTTTTT; CDR3aa: CATSRTRGEGKLFF
len: 14; abundance: many; v_gene: TRBV7-3; d_gene: .; j_gene: TRBJ2-5; CDR3nt: TGTGCCAGCAGCCCAGCGAGGGTTCGGGAGACCCAGTACTTC; CDR3aa: CASSPARVRETQYF
len: 15; abundance: .; v_gene: TRBV5-1; d_gene: TRBD2; j_gene: TRBJ2-1; CDR3nt: TGCGCCAGCAGATGGAGCGGGAGGGTCTACAATGAGCAGTTCTTC; CDR3aa: CASRWSGRVYNEQFF
len: 13; abundance: many; v_gene: TRBV6-4; d_gene: .; j_gene: TRBJ2-5; CDR3nt: TGTGCCAGCAGTGACAGGGTTGGGGAGACCCAGTACTTC; CDR3aa: CASSDRVGETQYF
len: 14; abundance: medium-sized; v_gene: TRBV19; d_gene: TRBD1; j_gene: TRBJ1-6; CDR3nt: TGTGCCAGTAGTTCTCGGGACAGGGGATCACCCCTCCACTTT; CDR3aa: CASSSRDRGSPLHF
len: 14; abundance: many; v_gene: TRBV7-9; d_gene: TRBD1; j_gene: TRBJ2-7; CDR3nt: TGTGCCAGCAGCACGGGGACAGGGATATACGAGCAGTACTTC; CDR3aa: CASSTGTGIYEQYF
len: 15; abundance: once; v_gene: TRBV7-3; d_gene: .; j_gene: TRBJ2-6; CDR3nt: TGTGCCAGCAGCTTAAGGCCCCGGGACTTCAACACTGAAGCTTTC; CDR3aa: CASSLRPRDFNTEAF
len: 14; abundance: .; v_gene: TRBV20-1; d_gene: TRBD2; j_gene: TRBJ2-7; CDR3nt: TGCAGTGCTTTAGCGGGACATCAACCCCACGAGCAGTACTTC; CDR3aa: CSALAGHQPHEQYF
len: 14; abundance: .; v_gene: TRBV9; d_gene: .; j_gene: TRBJ2-6; CDR3nt: TGTGCCAGCAGCGTAGCCGGGTGGGCGGGCACTGAAGCTTTC; CDR3aa: CASSVAGWAGTEAF
len: 15; abundance: .; v_gene: TRBV4-1; d_gene: TRBD1; j_gene: TRBJ2-2; CDR3nt: TGTGCCAGCAGCCAGGACCACAGGGGCACCGGGGATCTGTTTTTT; CDR3aa: CASSQDHRGTGDLFF
len: 13; abundance: many; v_gene: TRBV28; d_gene: .; j_gene: TRBJ1-5; CDR3nt: TGTGCCAGCGGACAGTATAGCAATCAGCCCCAGCATTTT; CDR3aa: CASGQYSNQPQHF
len: 13; abundance: once; v_gene: TRBV2; d_gene: .; j_gene: TRBJ1-4; CDR3nt: TGTGCCAGCAGTGACTGGGGGAATGAAAAACTGTTTTTT; CDR3aa: CASSDWGNEKLFF
len: 16; abundance: .; v_gene: TRBV7-9; d_gene: TRBD1; j_gene: TRBJ1-4; CDR3nt: TGTGCCAGCAGCTTAGGGCAGGGGGTCACTAATGAAAAACTGTTTTTT; CDR3aa: CASSLGQGVTNEKLFF
len: 16; abundance: .; v_gene: TRBV10-3; d_gene: .; j_gene: TRBJ2-5; CDR3nt: TGTGCCATCAGTGAGTCCAGGGGTAATAGCAATCAGCCCCAGTACTTC; CDR3aa: CAISESRGNSNQPQYF
len: 15; abundance: few; v_gene: TRBV7-8; d_gene: TRBD2; j_gene: TRBJ2-1; CDR3nt: TGTGCCAGCAGCTTCGGACTAGCGGGTAACAATGAGCAGTTCTTC; CDR3aa: CASSFGLAGNNEQFF
len: 14; abundance: .; v_gene: TRBV7-6; d_gene: .; j_gene: TRBJ2-5; CDR3nt: TGTGCCAGCAGCTTAGACCGGGTTCAAGAGACCCAGTACTTC; CDR3aa: CASSLDRVQETQYF
len: 13; abundance: .; v_gene: TRBV19; d_gene: .; j_gene: TRBJ2-7; CDR3nt: TGTGCCAGTAGTTGGGGCAGGTCCTACGAGCAGTACTTC; CDR3aa: CASSWGRSYEQYF
len: 13; abundance: .; v_gene: TRBV6-1; d_gene: .; j_gene: TRBJ1-1; CDR3nt: TGTGCCAGCCTACCCTCGAAAAACACTGAAGCTTTCTTT; CDR3aa: CASLPSKNTEAFF
len: 15; abundance: few; v_gene: TRBV5-8; d_gene: .; j_gene: TRBJ1-2; CDR3nt: TGTGCCAGCAGCTTATACGCGGGACATAACTATGGCTACACCTTC; CDR3aa: CASSLYAGHNYGYTF
len: 13; abundance: .; v_gene: TRBV20-1; d_gene: TRBD2; j_gene: TRBJ2-3; CDR3nt: TGCAGTGCAAGGACTAGCGGGAGAGATACGCAGTATTTT; CDR3aa: CSARTSGRDTQYF